One and the same sample provided the 21 T cell receptor beta chains below, sequenced in a study of T cells and Merkel cell carcinoma outcomes. This table comes from immunoSEQ multiplex PCR, and its TCRdb copy is limited to in-frame clones, with some not included. The sample gives more than 12,000 clones, roughly 90% of which show up once; 2% to 2.5% is in the top ten. Sequenced input: tumor tissue from Merkel cell carcinoma. These receptor sequences come from a human donor with Merkel cell carcinoma.

J is TRBJ2-5 and V is TRBV15; 9 bases are shared with TRBD1. Looked up from germline, CDR1 is LNHNV and CDR2 is YYDKDF (reference sequence). The CDR3 consists of 15 residues. Trimming removed 0 bases from V and 5 bases from J; junction bases left unmatched: 4. CDR3 coding DNA: TGTGCCACCAGCAGAGACCGGGACAGGGATGAGACCCAGTACTTC. Translation: CATSRDRDRDETQYF.

This clone occurred a few times. The chain couples TRBV5-6 to TRBJ1-1; D remains unclear. The CDR3 sequence is 13 residues long. Germline V gene sequence: CDR1 SGHDT, CDR2 YYEEEE. V lost 0 bases to trimming and J lost 10 bases, with 13 bases between them. Here the CDR3 reads CASSLGQTYGAFF. CDR3 nucleotide sequence: TGTGCCAGCAGCTTGGGGCAAACATACGGAGCTTTCTTT.

The chain links TRBV25-1 to TRBJ2-2; no reliable D call. This CDR3 region has 13 residues. V was trimmed by 5 bases and J by 1 base, leaving 5 bases between them. Looked up from germline, CDR1 is MGHDK and CDR2 is SYGVNS. CDR3 nucleotides: TGTGCCAGCAGTCCCCAGAACACCGGGGAGCTGTTTTTT. Translated, it gives CASSPQNTGELFF. Using reference TRBV25-1 and TRBJ2-2 for the parts outside the CDR3, the full variable domain is EADIYQTPRYLVIGTGKKITLECSQTMGHDKMYWYQQDPGMELHLIHYSYGVNSTEKGDLSSESTVSRIRTEHFPLTLESARPSHTSQYLCASSPQNTGELFFGEGSRLTVL.

J is TRBJ2-7 and V is TRBV19; maybe TRBD2 (5 bases). Germline V gene data show CDR1 as LNHDA and CDR2 as SQIVND (reference sequence). The CDR3 has 13 residues. V shed 5 bases and J shed 3 bases, with 11 bases lying between them. The chain's CDR3 is CASSPRENYEQYF. CDR3 coding DNA: TGTGCCAGTAGTCCCCGGGAAAACTACGAGCAGTACTTC.

This chain links TRBV5-1 with TRBJ1-3; 7 bases are a match to TRBD1. After removal of 2 bases from V and 4 bases from J, the junction contained 3 bases not matched to a gene. Germline CDR1 is SGHRS and CDR2 is YFSETQ. The CDR3 loop spans 14 amino acids. CDR3 in DNA: TGCGCCAGCAGCTTACAGACAGGGGGAAACACCATATATTTT. Its protein product is CASSLQTGGNTIYF.

Concerning this clone itself: Other nucleotide sequences in the sample specify the same CDR3. In nucleotides, the CDR3 is TGTGCCAGCAGCTCGTCAGGTTGGGTATTGAGCTCCTACGAGCAGTACTTC. This gives the protein CASSSSGWVLSSYEQYF. This sequence joins TRBV7-8 and TRBJ2-7; D remains unclear. The CDR3 has 17 amino acids. Germline V gene data show CDR1 as SGHVS and CDR2 as FQNEAQ. The ends were cut back, 4 bases at V and 0 bases at J, with 19 bases in the middle.

This sequence joins TRBV6-1 and TRBJ1-5; 9 nucleotides align to TRBD1. CDR1 and CDR2 (germline): MNHNS, SASEGT. Unmatched junction bases numbered 9, after V lost 1 base and J lost 5 bases. The CDR3 is made up of 17 amino acids. The CDR3 reads CASSEGPGTGNHQPQHF. The CDR3 DNA reads as TGTGCCAGCAGTGAAGGTCCCGGGACAGGGAATCATCAGCCCCAGCATTTT.

The genes are TRBV18 and TRBJ2-7; D may be TRBD1 (5 bases). The CDR3 loop spans 14 amino acids. Germline V gives CDR1 KGHSH, CDR2 LQKENI. Trimming took 3 bases from V and 5 from J, leaving 14 bases between them. The CDR3 loop reads CASSPHQGGNEQYF. CDR3 coding DNA: TGTGCCAGCTCACCCCACCAGGGTGGGAACGAGCAGTACTTC.

The rearrangement joins TRBV28 to TRBJ1-1, with unresolved D. V was trimmed by 3 bases and J by 5 bases, leaving 7 bases between them. CDR1 and CDR2 (germline): MDHEN, SYDVKM. The CDR3 is made up of 12 amino acids. DNA of the CDR3: TGTGCCAGCAGTTTTAGGAGGACTGAAGCTTTCTTT. Translated, it gives CASSFRRTEAFF.

The chain couples TRBV30 to TRBJ1-3; the match to TRBD1 covers 8 bases. Germline assignment: CDR1 GTSNPN and CDR2 SVGIG (reference sequence). The CDR3 has 15 amino acids. V trimming: 3 bases; J trimming: 0 bases; junction bases outside the gene matches: 4. CDR3 region: CAWSQGASSGNTIYF. CDR3 DNA: TGTGCCTGGAGCCAGGGGGCAAGCTCTGGAAACACCATATATTTT.

The chain recombines TRBV11-2 with TRBJ1-3, with D tentatively TRBD1 (5 bases). Trimming pared 1 base from V and 7 bases from J, leaving 17 bases between. Germline CDR1 reads SGHAT; CDR2 reads FQNNGV. This CDR3 is built from 16 residues. The chain's CDR3 is CASSLGGTLEGNTIYF. Here the CDR3 DNA reads TGTGCCAGCAGCTTAGGAGGGACCTTGGAAGGTAACACCATATATTTT.

Written as DNA, the CDR3 is TGCGCCAGCAGGGAGGGGACAGGGAGCACCGGGGAGCTGTTTTTT. Translation: CASREGTGSTGELFF. J is TRBJ2-2 and V is TRBV5-1; 9 bases match TRBD1. Germline V CDR1 and CDR2: SGHRS, YFSETQ. The CDR3 length is 15 residues. Trimming removed 5 bases from V and 4 bases from J; junction bases left unmatched: 6. Drawing the rest from reference TRBV5-1 and TRBJ2-2, the complete variable domain is KAGVTQTPRYLIKTRGQQVTLSCSPISGHRSVSWYQQTPGQGLQFLFEYFSETQRNKGNFPGRFSGRQFSNSRSEMNVSTLELGDSALYLCASREGTGSTGELFFGEGSRLTVL.

V gene TRBV9 combines with J gene TRBJ2-7; 9 bases are a match to TRBD1. This CDR3 region has 15 residues. V dropped 4 bases and J dropped 7; count of bases not matched to a gene: 12. Germline V CDR1 and CDR2: SGDLS, YYNGEE. CDR3 coding DNA: TGTGCCAGCAGCCCGATGGGGACAGGGAGAGGGGAGCAGTACTTC. As protein: CASSPMGTGRGEQYF.

The V gene is TRBV15, the J gene TRBJ2-7; 7 positions agree with TRBD1. Losses at the gene ends were 0 bases for V and 4 bases for J; bases not matched to a gene: 3. This CDR3 has 14 amino acids. In germline, CDR1 is LNHNV, CDR2 YYDKDF (reference sequence). CDR3 protein: CATSRDRTGYEQYF. The CDR3 DNA reads TGTGCCACCAGCAGAGATCGGACAGGATACGAGCAGTACTTC.

J is TRBJ2-3 and V is TRBV5-1, with 10 bases that match TRBD2. The junction had 5 bases not matched to a gene; V was cut back by 3 bases and J by 4 bases. CDR3 length: 15 amino acids. Germline V gene data show CDR1 as SGHRS and CDR2 as YFSETQ. The CDR3 coding sequence is TGCGCCAGCAGCTGGTCAGGACTAGCGGCAGATACGCAGTATTTT. It yields the protein CASSWSGLAADTQYF.

The V and J genes are TRBV5-1 and TRBJ1-3; D is possibly TRBD1 (5 bases). Deletions cut 0 bases from V and 4 bases from J, with 11 bases between. The CDR3 totals 15 residues. Looked up from germline, CDR1 is SGHRS and CDR2 is YFSETQ. The CDR3 is CASSLVPGSGNTIYF. CDR3 sequence (DNA): TGCGCCAGCAGCTTGGTGCCAGGGTCGGGAAACACCATATATTTT.

The rearrangement uses TRBV4-3 and TRBJ2-1; no reliable D call. This CDR3 is built from 13 residues. V was shortened by 4 bases and J by 8 bases, with 12 bases between the two germline ends. Germline CDR1 LGHNA, CDR2 YSLEER. The chain's CDR3 is CASSRMTGDEQFF. In nucleotides, the CDR3 is TGCGCCAGCAGCCGGATGACTGGGGATGAGCAGTTCTTC.

J is TRBJ2-3 and V is TRBV19; TRBD1 matches 7 bases. The CDR3 is 14 residues long. The ends lost 3 bases at V and 5 bases at J; junction bases unmatched: 5. Looked up from germline, CDR1 is LNHDA and CDR2 is SQIVND (reference sequence). For the CDR3, the DNA is TGTGCCAGTAGTATTCAAGGGGGCGAAGATACGCAGTATTTT. Protein: CASSIQGGEDTQYF.

V is TRBV7-9 and J is TRBJ2-3; maybe TRBD1 (6 bases). In germline, CDR1 is SEHNR, CDR2 FQNEAQ (reference sequence). V dropped 5 bases and J dropped 0 bases, with 18 bases sitting between them. The CDR3 has 17 amino acids. CDR3 sequence (DNA): TGTGCCAGCAGCCTGGGCAGGACAGCACTTAGCACAGATACGCAGTATTTT. Translation: CASSLGRTALSTDTQYF.

CDR3 nucleotide sequence: TGTGCCAGCAGTCCTACAGGGGATGTTGCAGCTTTCTTT. Translating it yields CASSPTGDVAAFF. V and J are TRBV6-1 and TRBJ1-1; 7 bases line up with TRBD1. Germline lookup yields CDR1 MNHNS and CDR2 SASEGT. V shed 5 bases, J shed 10 bases, and the junction held 10 bases outside the gene matches. The CDR3 has 13 amino acids.

The DNA for the CDR3 is TGCAGCGTGGCCCTGACAGAGAACACTGAAGCTTTCTTT. Its protein product is CSVALTENTEAFF. J is TRBJ1-1 and V is TRBV29-1, with D perhaps matching TRBD1 (5 bases). The CDR3 loop spans 13 amino acids. V gave up 6 bases and J gave up 1 base, with 12 bases separating them. Germline CDR1 SQVTM, CDR2 ANQGSEA.